This T cell receptor (beta chain) was profiled in a study of blood T cell repertoires in COVID-19. Assay: immunoSEQ multiplex PCR; the TCRdb copy retains only in-frame clones and omits some. The data contain roughly 250,000 clones, about 90% of them singletons. Per the germline V gene, CDR1 is LNHDA and CDR2 is SQIVND (reference sequence). The CDR3 is 14 residues long. V was pared by 6 bases and J by 6 bases, with 14 bases between. The rearrangement links TRBV19 to TRBJ1-4; D might be TRBD1 (6 bases). Sequencing used PBMCs or T cells enriched from blood (not recorded which). This TCR derives from a woman aged 30 to 39 with acute COVID-19. CDR3 nucleotides: TGTGCCAGTAGCCGACAGGACGGGGATGAAAAACTGTTTTTT. Translating gives CASSRQDGDEKLFF.